The 9 T cell receptor beta chains below all came from one sample that was sequenced in a study of glioma-infiltrating T cells after dendritic cell vaccination. Stated time point: after dendritic cell vaccination, including at tumor progression/relapse. TCRdb keeps only in-frame clones here, not all; method: immunoSEQ multiplex PCR. The sample lists over 55,000 clones; around 85% were seen once. Specimen: blood, collected after dendritic cell vaccination. The receptor set was obtained from a human donor with glioblastoma.

The chain joins TRBV29-1 to TRBJ1-1; D not certain. Trimming stripped 4 bases from V and 1 base from J, with 10 bases between. The CDR3 is 13 residues long. CDR1 and CDR2 from the germline V gene are SQVTM and ANQGSEA. DNA of the CDR3: TGCAGCGTTGTTCGAGGAGGGAACACTGAAGCTTTCTTT. It yields the protein CSVVRGGNTEAFF.

This rearrangement joins TRBV18 to TRBJ1-1; 7 nucleotides line up with TRBD1. The CDR3 is 15 amino acids. CDR1 and CDR2 (germline): KGHSH, LQKENI. V was clipped by 2 bases and J by 6 bases; unmatched bases: 9. DNA for the CDR3: TGTGCCAGCTCACCAACCGGACAGGTCTCGTCTGAAGCTTTCTTT. Amino acids: CASSPTGQVSSEAFF.

The chain has TRBV4-1 and TRBJ2-1; TRBD2 matches at 16 bases. V lost 4 bases to trimming and J lost 4 bases; unmatched junction nucleotides: 4. Germline values: CDR1 MGHRA, CDR2 YSYEKL. The CDR3 covers 17 residues. The CDR3 coding sequence is TGCGCCAGCAGCCGGGGACTAGCGGGGGGGTATTACAATGAGCAGTTCTTC. Amino acid sequence: CASSRGLAGGYYNEQFF.

This chain connects TRBV19 to TRBJ1-1; D uncertain. Trimming pared 8 bases from V and 4 bases from J, leaving 17 bases between. Germline CDR1 is LNHDA and CDR2 is SQIVND (reference sequence). CDR3 length: 14 amino acids. The CDR3 loop reads CASHKAGTVTEAFF. The CDR3 nucleotides are TGTGCCAGTCACAAGGCGGGAACGGTCACTGAAGCTTTCTTT.

This rearrangement joins TRBV4-2 to TRBJ1-2; the D gene is possibly TRBD1 (5 bases). This CDR3 is built from 16 residues. Germline V CDR1 and CDR2: LGHNA, YNFKEQ. V was trimmed by 3 bases and J by 7 bases, leaving 21 bases between them. Here the CDR3 DNA reads TGTGCCAGCAGCCAGGAGGTGACGGGAGGGGTCGGTGGCTACACCTTC. Its protein product is CASSQEVTGGVGGYTF.

This rearrangement joins TRBV4-2 to TRBJ1-3; a weak D match, TRBD1 (5 bases). V was pared by 5 bases and J by 0 bases, with 11 bases between. Per germline, CDR1 LGHNA and CDR2 YNFKEQ. This CDR3 has 15 residues. The CDR3 reads CASSSGGVSGNTIYF. The DNA of the CDR3 is TGTGCCAGCAGCTCCGGGGGGGTCTCTGGAAACACCATATATTTT.

The genes are TRBV27 and TRBJ2-3; D perhaps matches TRBD1 (6 bases). Germline assignment: CDR1 MNHEY and CDR2 SMNVEV (reference sequence). The CDR3 contains 15 residues. Trimming pared 6 bases from V and 1 base from J, leaving 14 bases between. CDR3 protein: CASSSNRVGTDTQYF. The CDR3 DNA sequence: TGTGCCAGCAGCTCGAACAGGGTGGGCACAGATACGCAGTATTTT.

V is TRBV7-2 and J is TRBJ1-2; unclear D gene. The V gene lost 0 bases and the J gene lost 2 bases, with 10 bases spanning the gap. Germline lookup yields CDR1 SGHTA and CDR2 FQGNSA. The CDR3 covers 15 residues. The CDR3 DNA is TGTGCCAGCAGCTTAGCGTCGGCAGGAAACTATGGCTACACCTTC. Protein product: CASSLASAGNYGYTF.

This sequence joins TRBV4-1 and TRBJ2-5, with a tentative D call TRBD2 (5 bases). The CDR3 is made up of 15 amino acids. Germline lookup yields CDR1 MGHRA and CDR2 YSYEKL. V gave up 0 bases and J gave up 2 bases, with 10 bases separating them. CDR3 in DNA: TGCGCCAGCAGCCAAGATGGAGCGGCTCAAGAGACCCAGTACTTC. Translation: CASSQDGAAQETQYF.